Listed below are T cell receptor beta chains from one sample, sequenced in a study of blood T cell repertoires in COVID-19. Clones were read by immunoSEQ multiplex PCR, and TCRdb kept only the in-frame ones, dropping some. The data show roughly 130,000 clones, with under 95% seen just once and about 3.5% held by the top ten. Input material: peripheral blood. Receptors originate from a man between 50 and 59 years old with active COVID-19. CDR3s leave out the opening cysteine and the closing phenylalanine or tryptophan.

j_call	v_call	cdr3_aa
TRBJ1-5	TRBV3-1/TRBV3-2	ASSQTGISNQPQH
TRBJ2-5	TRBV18	ASSQSGGARETQY
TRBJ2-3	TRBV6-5	ASTEVGVSTDTQY
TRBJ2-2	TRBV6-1	ASSGGLAGLTGELF
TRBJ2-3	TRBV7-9	ASSSGLAGDFSDTQY
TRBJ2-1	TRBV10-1	ASSDPLYNEQF
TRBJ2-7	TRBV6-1	ASSGERGTEGRRYEQY
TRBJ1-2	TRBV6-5	ASSSSPGQAYGYT
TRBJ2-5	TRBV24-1	ATSDLRGAFETQY
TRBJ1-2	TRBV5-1	ASSLQDNYGYT
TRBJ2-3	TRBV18	ASSLTSGSTTDTQY
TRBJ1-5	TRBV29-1	SVGQPNQPQH
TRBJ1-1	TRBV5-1	ASRSTGEAF
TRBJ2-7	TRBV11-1	ASSPPGQIYEQY
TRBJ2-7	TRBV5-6	ASSLGQYYEQY
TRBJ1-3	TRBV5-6	ASSFPGEGSSGNTIY